The 6 T cell receptor beta chains presented below share a single source sample, sequenced in a study of PD-1 blockade in classical Hodgkin lymphoma. The time point: cycle 4 day 1 (C4D1), after six to seven weeks of nivolumab. All patients relapsed after autologous stem cell transplantation, and brentuximab vedotin exposure varied. Sequencing was performed with immunoSEQ multiplex PCR; in TCRdb, only in-frame clones are kept and a portion is missing. The repertoire consists of 35,000 to 50,000 clones, with roughly 65% occurring once and the leading ten covering more than 3%. Sequencing used peripheral blood mononuclear cells (PBMCs), obtained before the fourth cycle of nivolumab. These receptors were taken from a human donor with classical Hodgkin lymphoma.

This sequence joins TRBV5-6 and TRBJ2-4, with D hard to call. Trimming removed 1 base at V and 3 bases at J, with 11 bases between. The CDR3 consists of 15 residues. The germline gives CDR1 SGHDT, CDR2 YYEEEE. Written as DNA, the CDR3 is TGTGCCAGCAGCTTGTCGCGCGCCGGCAAAAACATTCAGTACTTC. Protein: CASSLSRAGKNIQYF.

This sequence joins TRBV5-6 and TRBJ1-5; TRBD1 matches 7 bases. V dropped 5 bases and J dropped 4; count of bases not matched to a gene: 6. Germline CDR1 and CDR2: SGHDT and YYEEEE. The CDR3 runs to 14 residues. The CDR3 nucleotides are TGTGCCAGCAGTCGGGACAGCTTTAATCAGCCCCAGCATTTT. It yields the protein CASSRDSFNQPQHF.

This clone was counted once. The V and J genes are TRBV7-8 and TRBJ1-5; 7 positions agree with TRBD1. The trim removed 5 bases at V and 1 base at J, leaving 5 bases unmatched. Germline CDR1 is SGHVS and CDR2 is FQNEAQ. The CDR3 has 15 residues. The CDR3 protein is CASSKGQESNQPQHF. The CDR3 bases are TGTGCCAGCAGCAAAGGACAGGAGAGCAATCAGCCCCAGCATTTT.

The chain combines TRBV18 with TRBJ2-7; 7 bases agree with TRBD1. CDR1 and CDR2 (germline): KGHSH, LQKENI. The CDR3 loop spans 15 amino acids. V trimming: 3 bases; J trimming: 0 bases; junction bases outside the gene matches: 5. CDR3 bases: TGTGCCAGCTCACCGGACAGGCGCAGCTCCTACGAGCAGTACTTC. Protein: CASSPDRRSSYEQYF.

The chain uses TRBV4-2 and TRBJ2-4; TRBD2 agrees at 8 bases. This CDR3 region has 19 residues. Trimming removed 0 bases from V and 0 bases from J; junction bases left unmatched: 10. Germline V gene data show CDR1 as LGHNA and CDR2 as YNFKEQ. CDR3 sequence: CASSQESSGTDLAKNIQYF. Written as DNA, the CDR3 is TGTGCCAGCAGCCAAGAAAGTAGCGGGACTGATTTAGCCAAAAACATTCAGTACTTC.

The chain couples TRBV9 to TRBJ2-4; the D call may be TRBD1 or TRBD2 (5 bases each). From germline, CDR1 is SGDLS and CDR2 YYNGEE. V was cut by 0 bases and J by 5 bases, with 12 bases left in between. The CDR3 has 15 amino acids. CDR3 sequence: CASSVASGTQNIQYF. The CDR3 DNA is TGTGCCAGCAGCGTAGCCTCTGGGACCCAAAACATTCAGTACTTC.